This T cell receptor beta chain was captured in a study of identical twins. Study-wide findings and caveats: There were fewer insertions in abundant cord blood beta clonotypes, but memory repertoires showed no such pattern. Beta out-of-frame sequences displayed a weaker excess of sharing between twins.

CDR3 size: 15 residues. CDR1 and CDR2 from the germline V gene are SQVTM and ANQGSEA. J gave up 4 bases and V 4 bases, and 12 bases lay outside the gene matches. No donor was unhealthy or non-Caucasian. Through template switching, a universal primer site was introduced, and the cDNA contained unique molecular identifiers. MiXCR, run by TCRdb on the 5' RACE reads, gives a single entry per CDR3 protein. This sample has fewer than 250,000 distinct CDR3 sequences, with 6% to 8% found just once. This clonotype was picked up a small number of times. Its matching antigen is unknown. This same sample was also taken into another study, of yellow fever vaccine responses in identical twins.

V is TRBV29-1 and J is TRBJ2-5, with TRBD2 matching over 7 bases. Sequencing was carried out using CD8+ T cells sorted from blood. The sequence was obtained from a woman aged 18-35 years in good health. The CDR3 spells CSVVASGRFGETQYF. The CDR3 nucleotides read TGCAGCGTTGTGGCTAGCGGTCGGTTTGGAGAGACCCAGTACTTC.